This record covers a single TCR beta chain. Libraries were prepared by immunoSEQ multiplex PCR; TCRdb keeps only in-frame clonotypes and omits some of them. The sample comprises over 200,000 clones, roughly 85% of which are singletons, and about a tenth rests with the top ten. Trimming took off 7 bases at V and 1 base at J, with 25 bases between the two ends. Germline CDR1 and CDR2: KGHSH and LQKENI. This CDR3 has 18 amino acids. The sample originates from a study of blood T cell repertoires in COVID-19. Study as a whole: The study drew acute and convalescent COVID-19 samples from the United States, Italy and Spain. Nucleic acid was either cDNA or gDNA, and it came from T cells, B-cell-depleted T cells, or PBMCs.

The clonotype was recovered from a man aged 25 to 40 who had recovered from COVID-19. V and J are TRBV18 and TRBJ1-1, with D unresolved. The sample consisted of PBMCs or T cells enriched from blood (not recorded which). CDR3 residues: CASCSKAGQPTPNTEAFF. The CDR3 DNA follows: TGTGCCAGCTGCTCGAAGGCGGGCCAACCTACTCCGAACACTGAAGCTTTCTTT.